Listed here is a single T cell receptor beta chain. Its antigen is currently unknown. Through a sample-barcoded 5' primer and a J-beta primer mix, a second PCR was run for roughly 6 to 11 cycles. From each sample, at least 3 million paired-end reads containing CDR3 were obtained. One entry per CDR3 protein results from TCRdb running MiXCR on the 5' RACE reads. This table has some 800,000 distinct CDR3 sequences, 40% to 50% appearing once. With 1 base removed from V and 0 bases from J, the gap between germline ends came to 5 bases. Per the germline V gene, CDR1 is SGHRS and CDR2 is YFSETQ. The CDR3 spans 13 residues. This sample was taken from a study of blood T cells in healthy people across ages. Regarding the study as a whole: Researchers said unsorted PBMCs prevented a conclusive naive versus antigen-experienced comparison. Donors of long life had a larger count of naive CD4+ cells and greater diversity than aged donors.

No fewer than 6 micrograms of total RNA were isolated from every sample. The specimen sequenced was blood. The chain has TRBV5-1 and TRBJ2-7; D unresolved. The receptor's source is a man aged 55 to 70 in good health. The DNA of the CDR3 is TGCGCCAGCAGCTTGTGGGACTCCTACGAGCAGTACTTC. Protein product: CASSLWDSYEQYF.